This TCR beta chain appears in the sequencing data of a study of OX40 agonist ivuxolimab in advanced cancers. Study-wide background: The study gave patients intravenous ivuxolimab at 0.01 to 10 mg/kg every 2 weeks. Patients receiving dose escalation had hepatocellular carcinoma, melanoma, renal cell or head and neck cancer. Earlier anti-PD-1, anti-PD-L1 or anti-CTLA-4 therapy was permitted; around 40% had received some.

Profiling relied on immunoSEQ multiplex PCR, and the TCRdb table lists in-frame clones only, not all of them. The repertoire includes about 35,000 clones, 76% of them detected once, and 24% sits in the top ten. The sample holds one count of this clone. V was clipped by 1 base and J by 7 bases, with 11 bases between them. Looked up from germline, CDR1 is SNHLY and CDR2 is FYNNEI. CDR3 size: 14 residues. The clonotype originates from an adult with an advanced solid tumor such as melanoma, head and neck, liver or kidney cancer. V and J are TRBV2 and TRBJ1-5; unclear D gene. The sequenced sample was CD4+ or CD8+ T cells sorted from blood, obtained in a trial of the OX40 agonist ivuxolimab. The CDR3 region has the DNA TGTGCCAGCAGTGAAGACACGGGAGTCCAGCCCCAGCATTTT. Translation: CASSEDTGVQPQHF.